The 4 T cell receptor beta chains below all came from one sample that was sequenced in a study of T cells in women clearing cervical HPV infection. Sequenced by immunoSEQ multiplex PCR; TCRdb stores in-frame clones only, minus some. In all, the sample yields roughly 25,000 clones. Sequencing was done on a sample of blood buffy coat. The receptors stem from a woman aged 18 to 69 with a cervical HPV16 infection that either progressed to CIN3+ or cleared (not recorded which).

Of note for this clone: The missing CDR3 end, 3 residues past where the read stops, is filled in from the germline J gene. V is TRBV10-3 and J is TRBJ2-5, with 9 bases matching TRBD1. CDR3 size: 14 residues. Losses at the gene ends were 4 bases for V and 5 bases for J; bases not matched to a gene: 5. Germline loops: CDR1 ENHRY, CDR2 SYGVKD. Incomplete CDR3 DNA: TGTGCCATCAGTGGACAGGGGGAGGTGGAGACC. Encoded protein: CAISGQGEVET. The full-length CDR3 reads as CAISGQGEVETQYF.

In regard to this clone: The DNA ends 3 residues before the CDR3 does, and the rest of the CDR3 is filled in from the germline J gene. V gene TRBV7-9 combines with J gene TRBJ2-7, with TRBD2 identical over 14 bases. The CDR3 is 14 amino acids. Germline V gene lookup returns CDR1 SEHNR and CDR2 FQNEAQ (reference sequence). With 3 bases clipped from V and 5 bases from J, the junction kept 0 bases outside the gene matches. The CDR3 DNA, read in part, is TGTGCCAGCAGCTTGGGACTAGCGGGAGACGAG. It yields the protein CASSLGLAGDE. The whole CDR3 sequence reads CASSLGLAGDEQYF.

Details on this clone: The sequenced fragment ends 3 residues before the CDR3 boundary, so the rest is inferred from the germline J gene. J is TRBJ1-4 and V is TRBV7-3; 9 bases match TRBD1. The CDR3 extends over 15 amino acids. CDR1 SGHTA and CDR2 FQGTGA come from the germline V gene. CDR3 residues: CASSLSGQGNSPLFF. The sequenced CDR3 bases are TGTGCCAGCAGCTTAAGCGGACAGGGGAATTCACCA.

Regarding this clone: The read falls 3 residues short of the CDR3 end, and the missing part is taken from the germline J gene. The chain links TRBV18 to TRBJ1-1; D remains ambiguous. Trimming removed 3 bases from V and 1 base from J, with 6 bases in between. Germline CDR1 KGHSH, CDR2 LQKENI. The CDR3 is 13 amino acids. The part of the CDR3 DNA that was read is TGTGCCAGCTCACCGGGCAGGAACACTGAA. Protein: CASSPGRNTE. The full CDR3 reads CASSPGRNTEAFF.